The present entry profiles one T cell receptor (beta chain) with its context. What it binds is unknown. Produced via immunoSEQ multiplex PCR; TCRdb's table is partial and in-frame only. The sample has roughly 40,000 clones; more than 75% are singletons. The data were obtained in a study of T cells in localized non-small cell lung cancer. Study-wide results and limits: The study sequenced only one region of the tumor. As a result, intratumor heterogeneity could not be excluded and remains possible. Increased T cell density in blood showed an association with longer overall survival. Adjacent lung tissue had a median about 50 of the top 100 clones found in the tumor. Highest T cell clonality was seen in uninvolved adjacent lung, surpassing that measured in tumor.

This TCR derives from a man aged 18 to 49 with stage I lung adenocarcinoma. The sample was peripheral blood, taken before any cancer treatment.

The CDR3 bases are TGTGCCAGCAGCTTAGTTCGGGACAAGCCTATGAACACTGAAGCTTTCTTT. Amino acid sequence: CASSLVRDKPMNTEAFF. This chain connects TRBV11-2 to TRBJ1-1; maybe TRBD1 (6 bases). The CDR3 totals 17 residues. Trimming removed 1 base from V and 0 bases from J, with 15 bases in between. Looked up from germline, CDR1 is SGHAT and CDR2 is FQNNGV.